Presented here are 9 T cell receptor beta chains from one specimen sequenced in a study of cytomegalovirus exposure and HLA in healthy donors. TCRdb's table, derived via immunoSEQ multiplex PCR, lists solely in-frame clones and lacks some. The repertoire consists of about 130,000 clones, with 89% occurring once and the leading ten covering roughly 9.2%. Sample: PBMCs. These receptors came from a woman younger than 35 in good health and CMV-seropositive.

This clone has only one observation. The rearrangement links TRBV6-5 to TRBJ2-3; 9 bases are a match to TRBD2. Trimming removed 4 bases from V and 6 bases from J; junction bases left unmatched: 11. The germline V gene has CDR1 MNHEY and CDR2 SVGAGI. This CDR3 comprises 16 residues. The CDR3 region has the DNA TGTGCCAGCAGTTCCGAGCCGCGGGGGGGTACCGATACGCAGTATTTT. It is translated as CASSSEPRGGTDTQYF.

The chain employs TRBV30 and TRBJ2-1; D ambiguous. Germline V gene sequence: CDR1 GTSNPN, CDR2 SVGIG (reference sequence). The CDR3 is made up of 12 amino acids. V shed 0 bases and J shed 6 bases, with 6 bases lying between them. CDR3 residues: CAWSVLLNEQFF. CDR3 bases: TGTGCCTGGAGTGTACTCCTCAATGAGCAGTTCTTC.

The chain recombines TRBV4-1 with TRBJ1-2; perhaps TRBD1 as D (6 bases). Germline-derived CDR1 and CDR2 are MGHRA and YSYEKL. The CDR3 length is 15 residues. Between the trimmed V and J ends, which lost 4 bases and 7 bases, there was a span of 19 bases. The CDR3 sequence is CASSRDRFTDSGYTF. The CDR3 DNA sequence: TGCGCCAGCAGCCGAGACAGGTTCACGGATAGTGGCTACACCTTC.

V and J are TRBV27 and TRBJ1-6; perhaps TRBD1 as D (5 bases). This CDR3 is 14 amino acids long. Germline lookup yields CDR1 MNHEY and CDR2 SMNVEV (reference sequence). V lost 5 bases, J lost 14 bases, and 19 bases lay in between. CDR3 coding DNA: TGTGCCAGCAGTCCCTCGCCGGGGGTAGGATCCCTCCACTTT. Its translation: CASSPSPGVGSLHF.

The chain joins TRBV7-9 to TRBJ1-4; 11 nucleotides align to TRBD1. The CDR3 runs 16 residues. V lost 4 bases to trimming and J lost 7 bases; unmatched junction nucleotides: 8. The germline CDR1 and CDR2 sequences are SEHNR and FQNEAQ (reference sequence). The CDR3 spells CASSSRGQGDFEKLFF. In DNA, the CDR3 is TGTGCCAGCAGCTCCCGGGGACAGGGGGATTTTGAAAAACTGTTTTTT.

The chain couples TRBV10-3 to TRBJ2-7; 10 bases map to TRBD1. The junction had 6 bases not matched to a gene; V was cut back by 7 bases and J by 3 bases. This CDR3 is 14 amino acids long. Germline assignment: CDR1 ENHRY and CDR2 SYGVKD. This CDR3 is CAIMPGQGIYEQYF. For the CDR3, the DNA is TGTGCCATCATGCCGGGACAGGGGATCTACGAGCAGTACTTC.

The chain is built from TRBV19 and TRBJ2-5; 16 nucleotides line up with TRBD2. The length of the CDR3 is 19 residues. CDR1 and CDR2 from the germline V gene are LNHDA and SQIVND (reference sequence). Germline trimming cut 10 bases from V and 1 base from J; bases unmatched to any gene: 15. The chain's CDR3 is CATKGTGLAGGPSQETQYF. CDR3 coding DNA: TGTGCCACAAAAGGAACGGGACTAGCGGGGGGGCCGTCCCAAGAGACCCAGTACTTC. Combining the CDR3 with reference TRBV19 and TRBJ2-5 gives the whole variable domain DGGITQSPKYLFRKEGQNVTLSCEQNLNHDAMYWYRQDPGQGLRLIYYSQIVNDFQKGDIAEGYSVSREKKESFPLTVTSAQKNPTAFYLCATKGTGLAGGPSQETQYFGPGTRLLVL.

This clone was observed a handful of times. The J gene is TRBJ1-2, the V gene TRBV6-6; D gene uncertain. The CDR3 contains 13 residues. Per the germline V gene, CDR1 is MNHNY and CDR2 is SVGAGI (reference sequence). The V end lost 7 bases, the J end lost 7 bases, and 16 bases lay between the germline ends. This CDR3 is CASTRALGGGYTF. The CDR3 DNA reads as TGTGCCAGCACCCGAGCCCTAGGAGGTGGCTACACCTTC.

The gene calls are TRBV30 and TRBJ2-2; the match to TRBD2 covers 7 bases. After removal of 1 base from V and 2 bases from J, the junction contained 1 base not matched to a gene. This CDR3 has 14 amino acids. Germline V gives CDR1 GTSNPN, CDR2 SVGIG (reference sequence). CDR3 sequence reads: CAWSAGLNTGELFF. The CDR3 region has the DNA TGTGCCTGGAGTGCGGGACTAAACACCGGGGAGCTGTTTTTT.